This T cell receptor (beta chain) was captured by sequencing in a study of CD8+ T cells in alopecia areata. Findings and caveats of the study: Whereas mice showed it more clearly, TCR sharing across patients was murkier, possibly because of HLA. Tofacitinib yielded significantly lower scalp clonality and fewer expanded CD8+ clones among the top 100. Scalp lesions, especially in alopecia totalis/universalis, had higher clonality than normal scalp.

Details on this clone: Its matching antigen is unknown.

Treatment defined: oral pan-JAK inhibitor, 5-10 mg twice daily. The authors extracted RNA and reverse transcribed it into cDNA as the sequencing template. TCRdb's table, derived via immunoSEQ multiplex PCR, lists solely in-frame clones and lacks some. The sample contains fewer than 250,000 clones, under 80% of which appear only once. CDR1 and CDR2 from the germline V gene are MNHEY and SVGAGI. Trimming removed 6 bases from V and 0 bases from J, with 11 bases in between. The CDR3 contains 14 residues. The receptor was isolated from a human donor with alopecia areata. This specimen was CD4+ T cells sorted from blood, taken around week 50, from a patient treated with tofacitinib. The rearrangement links TRBV6-5 to TRBJ1-1, with D tentatively TRBD1 (6 bases). The CDR3: CASRMDSLNTEAFF. DNA of the CDR3: TGTGCCAGCAGGATGGACAGCCTGAACACTGAAGCTTTCTTT.